These 14 T cell receptor beta chains share one sample of origin, sequenced in a study of T-cell memory formation after mild COVID-19. Each CDR3 protein gets one entry after TCRdb re-called the 5' RACE reads with MiXCR. The table records about 13,000 distinct CDR3 sequences, about 16% of them present only once. Sequences were obtained from PBMCs or a T cell subset sorted from them (not recorded which). The receptors stem from a man younger than 35 who had mild COVID-19 (a few samples of this study predate the infection). Cell type and time point are not known.

The table lists this clonotype with many counts. The V gene is TRBV7-9, the J gene TRBJ2-7; TRBD1 aligns across 12 bases. V lost 3 bases to trimming and J lost 2 bases; unmatched junction nucleotides: 8. CDR1 and CDR2 (germline): SEHNR, FQNEAQ (reference sequence). CDR3 length: 17 residues. CDR3 protein: CASSFPGQGALTYEQYV. For the CDR3, the DNA is TGTGCCAGCAGCTTTCCGGGACAGGGGGCCCTAACCTACGAGCAGTACGTC.

This clonotype has a handful of counts. The chain has TRBV27 and TRBJ2-7; TRBD2 matches 7 bases. The CDR3 extends over 15 amino acids. V trimming: 6 bases; J trimming: 5 bases; junction bases outside the gene matches: 13. Germline V CDR1 and CDR2: MNHEY, SMNVEV (reference sequence). CDR3 DNA sequence: TGTGCCAGCAGGTCGGGGGGACTTGGCCCTCACGAGCAGTACTTC. Translating it yields CASRSGGLGPHEQYF.

Many counts were recorded for this clonotype. The chain links TRBV10-3 to TRBJ2-3, with 7 bases fitting TRBD2. Germline CDR1 ENHRY, CDR2 SYGVKD. The CDR3 runs to 15 residues. Germline trimming cut 4 bases from V and 0 bases from J; bases unmatched to any gene: 4. The CDR3 coding sequence is TGTGCCATCAGTGTGGGCGGGAGCAGCACAGATACGCAGTATTTT. Translating gives CAISVGGSSTDTQYF.

This clonotype was found many times. This rearrangement joins TRBV15 to TRBJ2-7, with D hard to call. CDR3 length equals 13 residues. Trimming shortened V by 1 base and J by 2 bases, and 6 bases separated the two germline ends. Germline V gene sequence: CDR1 LNHNV, CDR2 YYDKDF (reference sequence). CDR3 in amino acids: CATSRGPAYEQYV. As DNA, the CDR3 is TGTGCCACCAGCAGAGGACCAGCCTACGAGCAGTACGTC.

This clonotype occurred many times. The chain recombines TRBV19 with TRBJ2-1; 7 bases are shared with TRBD1. Germline V lookup: CDR1 LNHDA, CDR2 SQIVND (reference sequence). This CDR3 spans 16 amino acids. J was trimmed by 5 bases and V by 4 bases; bases with no gene match: 11. This CDR3 is CASSSLPGQYHNEQFF. The DNA of the CDR3 is TGTGCCAGTAGTAGCCTGCCGGGACAGTACCACAATGAGCAGTTCTTC. Together with reference TRBV19 and TRBJ2-1, the CDR3 gives the full variable domain: DGGITQSPKYLFRKEGQNVTLSCEQNLNHDAMYWYRQDPGQGLRLIYYSQIVNDFQKGDIAEGYSVSREKKESFPLTVTSAQKNPTAFYLCASSSLPGQYHNEQFFGPGTRLTVL.

The chain joins TRBV15 to TRBJ2-1; tentatively, D is TRBD1 (6 bases). Germline V gene data show CDR1 as LNHNV and CDR2 as YYDKDF (reference sequence). The CDR3 spans 15 residues. Between the trimmed V and J ends, which lost 0 bases and 5 bases, there was a span of 11 bases. CDR3 sequence reads: CATSRDRQGHNEQFF. Written as DNA, the CDR3 is TGTGCCACCAGCAGAGATCGGCAGGGGCACAATGAGCAGTTCTTC.

The genes are TRBV7-2 and TRBJ1-5; no clear D. V gave up 1 base and J gave up 7 bases, with 17 bases separating them. Germline CDR1 SGHTA, CDR2 FQGNSA. This CDR3 is built from 16 residues. The CDR3 region has the DNA TGTGCCAGCAGCTTAGTAGGGTTTCCGTCCCTGCAGCCCCAGCATTTT. Translating it yields CASSLVGFPSLQPQHF.

This clonotype was seen repeatedly, ten times or more. V and J are TRBV4-1 and TRBJ1-5, with TRBD1 matching 10 bases. V shed 0 bases, J shed 3 bases, and the junction held 5 bases outside the gene matches. CDR1 MGHRA and CDR2 YSYEKL come from the germline V gene. The length of the CDR3 is 17 residues. CDR3 amino acids: CASSQDGTGDTNQPQHF. The CDR3 bases are TGCGCCAGCAGCCAAGACGGGACAGGGGATACCAATCAGCCCCAGCATTTT.

Many counts were recorded for this clonotype. The chain combines TRBV5-1 with TRBJ1-1, with D unclear. V lost 0 bases and J 0 bases, leaving 12 bases between the germline ends. This CDR3 spans 16 amino acids. Germline-derived CDR1 and CDR2 are SGHRS and YFSETQ. The CDR3 bases are TGCGCCAGCAGCTTGGTGGCAGTCGGCTTGAACACTGAAGCTTTCTTT. It specifies CASSLVAVGLNTEAFF.

This clonotype showed up just a few times. The chain uses TRBV25-1 and TRBJ2-1; the D gene is possibly TRBD2 (6 bases). V was clipped by 1 base and J by 8 bases, with 21 bases between them. Per germline, CDR1 MGHDK and CDR2 SYGVNS. The CDR3 sequence is 17 residues long. Written as DNA, the CDR3 is TGTGCCAGCAGTGAATTTAGCCTAATGGGGGGTCCCGATGAGCAGTTCTTC. Protein: CASSEFSLMGGPDEQFF. Based on the CDR3 plus reference TRBV25-1 and TRBJ2-1, the full variable domain is EADIYQTPRYLVIGTGKKITLECSQTMGHDKMYWYQQDPGMELHLIHYSYGVNSTEKGDLSSESTVSRIRTEHFPLTLESARPSHTSQYLCASSEFSLMGGPDEQFFGPGTRLTVL.

This sequence joins TRBV9 and TRBJ2-2; 7 nucleotides line up with TRBD2. Trimming took 4 bases from V and 7 from J; bases not matched to a gene: 7. The CDR3 loop spans 14 amino acids. Germline CDR1 SGDLS, CDR2 YYNGEE. The CDR3 sequence is CASSPSGGIGELFF. DNA for the CDR3: TGTGCCAGCAGCCCTTCCGGGGGGATCGGGGAGCTGTTTTTT. Full variable domain (missing parts from reference TRBV9 and TRBJ2-2): DSGVTQTPKHLITATGQRVTLRCSPRSGDLSVYWYQQSLDQGLQFLIQYYNGEERAKGNILERFSAQQFPDLHSELNLSSLELGDSALYFCASSPSGGIGELFFGEGSRLTVL.

The chain uses TRBV20-1 and TRBJ2-4, with D possibly being TRBD2 (6 bases). CDR3 size: 16 residues. Trimming pared 1 base from V and 0 bases from J, leaving 13 bases between. Looked up from germline, CDR1 is DFQATT and CDR2 is SNEGSKA (reference sequence). The CDR3, as DNA: TGCAGTGCTAGAGCTAGCGTAAGATTAGCCAAAAACATTCAGTACTTC. It codes for CSARASVRLAKNIQYF.

This clonotype was seen repeatedly, ten times or more. The chain is built from TRBV6-2 or TRBV6-3 and TRBJ2-7, with a weak D call TRBD1 (6 bases). This CDR3 region has 15 residues. V gave up 2 bases and J gave up 3 bases, with 14 bases separating them. In germline, CDR1 is MNHEY, CDR2 SVGEGT. The CDR3 here is CASSYVPGQIYEQYV. Here the CDR3 DNA reads TGTGCCAGCAGTTACGTTCCAGGACAGATCTACGAGCAGTACGTC.

V gene TRBV15 combines with J gene TRBJ2-5; perhaps TRBD1 as D (5 bases). V was trimmed by 0 bases and J by 5 bases, leaving 13 bases between them. The CDR3 spans 15 residues. Germline V gives CDR1 LNHNV, CDR2 YYDKDF (reference sequence). CDR3 loop: CATSRDRVFIETQYF. The DNA for the CDR3 is TGTGCCACCAGCAGAGACAGGGTTTTCATTGAGACCCAGTACTTC. Full variable domain (outside the CDR3, taken from reference TRBV15 and TRBJ2-5): DAMVIQNPRYQVTQFGKPVTLSCSQTLNHNVMYWYQQKSSQAPKLLFHYYDKDFNNEADTPDNFQSRRPNTSFCFLDIRSPGLGDTAMYLCATSRDRVFIETQYFGPGTRLLVL.